Only a few counts were recorded for the clone carrying this T cell receptor beta chain. The antigen remains unidentified. One junction end disagrees with the germline gene, perhaps due to a read error. The sample is drawn from a study of cytomegalovirus exposure and HLA in healthy donors. Study observations and caveats: Altogether, 150 or so TCR beta chains were recorded as cytomegalovirus-associated.

PCR used 60 Vbeta primers and 13 Jbeta primers. The method was immunoSEQ multiplex PCR; TCRdb's version includes in-frame clones alone and lacks a portion of them. The table shows roughly 180,000 clones, with 80% occurring only once. This CDR3 comprises 12 residues. Per germline, CDR1 SNHLY and CDR2 FYNNEI. Sequenced input: PBMCs. The source of this sequence is a woman between 45 and 65 years old in good health and CMV-seropositive. The V and J genes are TRBV2 and TRBJ1-5, with no clear D. The CDR3 region has the DNA TGTGCCAGCAGTGACCCGGTTCAGGCCCAGCATTTT. Encoded protein: CASSDPVQAQHF.